The 7 T cell receptor beta chains below were found in one sample sequenced in a study of blood T cell repertoires in COVID-19. Clones were read by immunoSEQ multiplex PCR, and TCRdb kept only the in-frame ones, dropping some. The profile shows about 150,000 clones, approximately 90% of them singletons. Sequencing input: PBMCs or T cells enriched from blood (not recorded which). The receptors here all came from a woman aged 30 to 39 with acute COVID-19.

The J gene is TRBJ1-5, the V gene TRBV27; 9 bases are shared with TRBD1. The CDR3 covers 15 residues. Trimming took 4 bases from V and 4 from J; bases not matched to a gene: 5. The germline V gene has CDR1 MNHEY and CDR2 SMNVEV (reference sequence). CDR3 sequence reads: CASSYGTGRNQPQHF. CDR3 nucleotides: TGTGCCAGCAGTTACGGGACAGGGCGTAATCAGCCCCAGCATTTT.

The chain joins TRBV6-2 or TRBV6-3 to TRBJ2-2; 9 bases line up with TRBD2. The V gene's germline CDR1 is MNHEY and CDR2 SVGEGT. The CDR3 is made up of 15 amino acids. The J segment lost 6 bases and the V segment lost 2 bases, leaving 4 bases of the junction unmatched. CDR3 sequence: CASSYAGGHSGELFF. The CDR3 nucleotides are TGTGCCAGCAGTTACGCGGGAGGGCATTCCGGGGAGCTGTTTTTT.

The chain is built from TRBV7-2 and TRBJ2-5; the match to TRBD2 covers 7 bases. From germline, CDR1 is SGHTA and CDR2 FQGNSA. V lost 3 bases, J lost 3 bases, and 10 bases stayed unmatched. This CDR3 has 16 residues. The DNA for the CDR3 is TGTGCCAGCAGCTTTCAGGTAGCGGGCGGGGAAGAGACCCAGTACTTC. This codes for CASSFQVAGGEETQYF.

The chain combines TRBV5-1 with TRBJ2-3; maybe TRBD2 (5 bases). The CDR3 covers 14 residues. With 5 bases removed from V and 4 bases from J, the gap between germline ends came to 14 bases. Germline V gene sequence: CDR1 SGHRS, CDR2 YFSETQ. This CDR3 is CASSPGGPPDTQYF. CDR3 DNA: TGCGCCAGCAGTCCCGGAGGACCCCCAGATACGCAGTATTTT.

The rearrangement links TRBV28 to TRBJ1-2; TRBD1 is a possible D gene (5 bases). This CDR3 spans 15 amino acids. The germline gives CDR1 MDHEN, CDR2 SYDVKM. V was trimmed by 5 bases and J by 7 bases, leaving 20 bases between them. The CDR3 sequence: CASSRPGFSGGGYTF. Written as DNA, the CDR3 is TGTGCCAGCAGTAGACCGGGTTTTAGCGGGGGTGGCTACACCTTC.

The chain is built from TRBV28 and TRBJ2-7; D perhaps matches TRBD2 (6 bases). V lost 2 bases and J lost 5, with 13 bases in between. This CDR3 has 14 residues. Germline V gene sequence: CDR1 MDHEN, CDR2 SYDVKM. The CDR3 nucleotides read TGTGCCAGCAGTTTAGCGGGATCAATGGACGAGCAGTACTTC. Its translation is CASSLAGSMDEQYF.

The chain employs TRBV27 and TRBJ2-7, with TRBD1 matching 7 bases. The CDR3 is 13 residues long. Germline CDR1 MNHEY, CDR2 SMNVEV (reference sequence). After removal of 6 bases from V and 3 bases from J, the junction contained 5 bases not matched to a gene. The CDR3: CASRRTGDYEQYF. The CDR3 nucleotides read TGTGCCAGCAGACGGACAGGAGACTACGAGCAGTACTTC.